Below, one TCR beta chain is given with its context. Generated by immunoSEQ multiplex PCR, the TCRdb table keeps only in-frame clones and is missing some. Of roughly 420,000 clones detected, 89% appear once; the ten largest clones hold roughly 2.5%. The data were taken from a study of Ad26.COV2.S vaccination and SARS-CoV-2 variants. As for the study in general: The Ad26.COV2.S arm of the COV1001 trial was where the donor was placed.

The CDR3 is made up of 15 amino acids. Trimming cost V 1 base and J 3 bases, with 13 bases left between them. Germline V gives CDR1 MNHNS, CDR2 SASEGT. Sample treatment: some 19 received Ad26.COV2.S at low or high dose, single or two shots; about 5 received placebo; per-sample allocation not given. Sample collection was performed on day 63 after the first vaccine or placebo injection. This chain uses TRBV6-1 with TRBJ2-7, with D possibly matching TRBD2 (5 bases). This sequence originates from a person between 18 and 65 years old who received the Ad26.COV2.S COVID-19 vaccine or a placebo. Sequenced here: peripheral blood, sampled in a trial of Ad26.COV2.S vaccine versus placebo. CDR3 loop: CASSEVWRVSYEQYV. CDR3 DNA: TGTGCCAGCAGTGAAGTGTGGCGGGTGAGCTACGAGCAGTACGTC.